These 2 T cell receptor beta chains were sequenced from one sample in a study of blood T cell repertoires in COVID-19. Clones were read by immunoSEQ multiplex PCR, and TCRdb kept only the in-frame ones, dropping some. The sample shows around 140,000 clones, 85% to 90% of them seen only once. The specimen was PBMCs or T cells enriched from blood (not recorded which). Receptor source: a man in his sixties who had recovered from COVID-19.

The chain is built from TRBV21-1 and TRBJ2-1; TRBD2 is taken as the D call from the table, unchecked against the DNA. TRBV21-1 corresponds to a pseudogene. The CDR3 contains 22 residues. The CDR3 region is CASSKPHPTSGSKLWSYNEQFF. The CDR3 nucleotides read TGTGCCAGCAGCAAGCCCCACCCGACTAGCGGGAGTAAGTTATGGTCCTACAATGAGCAGTTCTTC.

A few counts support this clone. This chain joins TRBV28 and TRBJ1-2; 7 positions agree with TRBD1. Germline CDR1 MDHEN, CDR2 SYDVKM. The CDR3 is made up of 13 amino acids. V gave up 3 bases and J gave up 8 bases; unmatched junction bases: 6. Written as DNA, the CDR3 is TGTGCCAGCAGTTTTGAGGGGGCTCGGGGCTACACCTTC. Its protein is CASSFEGARGYTF.